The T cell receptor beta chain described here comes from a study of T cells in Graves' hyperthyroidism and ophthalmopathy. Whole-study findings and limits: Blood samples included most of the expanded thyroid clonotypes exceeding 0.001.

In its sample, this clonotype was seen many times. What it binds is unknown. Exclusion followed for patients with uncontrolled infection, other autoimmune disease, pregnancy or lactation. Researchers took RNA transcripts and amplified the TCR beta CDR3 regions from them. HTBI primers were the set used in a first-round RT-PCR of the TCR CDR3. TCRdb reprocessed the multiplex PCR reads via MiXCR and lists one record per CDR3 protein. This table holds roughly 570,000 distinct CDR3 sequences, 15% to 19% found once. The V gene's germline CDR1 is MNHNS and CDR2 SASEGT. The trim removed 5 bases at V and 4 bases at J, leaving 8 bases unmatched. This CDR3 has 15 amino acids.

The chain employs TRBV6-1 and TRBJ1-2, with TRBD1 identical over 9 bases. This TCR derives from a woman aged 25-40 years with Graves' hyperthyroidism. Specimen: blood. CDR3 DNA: TGTGCCAGCAGTACAAGACAGGGGGGTGGCTATGGCTACACCTTC. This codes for CASSTRQGGGYGYTF.